This note documents a single TCR beta chain sequence. It has no known antigen specificity. It has no much larger one-base neighbor in the sample; base qualities were not kept. Other DNA sequences in the same sample also yield this CDR3. The data are from a study of beta chain features in type 1 diabetes (dated by TCRdb to 2016 to 2019). About the study as a whole: Patients and healthy donors did not differ in mean age, gender distribution, total cell number or subset yield. Whereas all 30 or so donors provided naive and central memory subsets, regulatory and stem cell-like memory subsets were isolated from just 8 patients and about 8 healthy donors. The study compared the TCRB repertoires of sorted circulating CD4+ T cell subsets in recently diagnosed type 1 diabetes patients with those in matched healthy donors. A total of under 120,000,000 sorted cells were examined across all samples, and RNA yield correlated strongly with the number of cells per subset. Paper-wide results and their limitations: Because the HLA sub-analyses included only small numbers of individuals, any influence of HLA type on TCRB rearrangement was left unresolved. In all four CD4+ subsets, TCRB CDR3 length was moderately but significantly shorter in type 1 diabetes patients. At VDJ recombination sites, type 1 diabetes patients had fewer insertions and more deleted nucleotides, which implies abnormalities in thymic rearrangement. Because cDNA was sequenced instead of genomic DNA, activated cells with high expression could be over-represented, although the groups did not differ in activation or CD3 levels. Naive, central memory and regulatory TCRB repertoires appeared more similar among patients than among healthy donors. PCR might favor shorter templates, but patient and control samples were amplified and corrected together, so any skew would affect both groups equally.

The entire isolated RNA was reverse transcribed using the High Capacity cDNA Reverse Transcription Kit, and thus expressed TCRB transcripts were sequenced. Deep immunoSEQ sequencing was performed on naive, central memory and regulatory T cell samples, with an average of roughly 3.3 million total reads per sample. Sorted cells were lysed in RLT buffer, and RNA was extracted using DNase-treated RNeasy Micro or Mini kits according to cell number. Each cell subset was processed on its own to prevent cross-contamination, while patient and healthy donor samples were processed together. Using the immunoSEQ multiplex PCR, TCRB sequences were amplified from cDNA into 87-bp fragments spanning the CDR3 region. Sequencing of the amplicons was done on the Illumina HiSeq platform. The study's processing was this. PCR bias was corrected computationally using synthetic template baselines, and reads within Hamming distance 2 were collapsed, with unmergeable singletons discarded. Reads were aligned against IMGT so that V, D and J genes, CDR3 length and insertions or deletions at six rearrangement sites could be assigned. Within each subset, clonotype counts were normalized to the number of sorted cells before true diversity and Gini coefficients were calculated with the tcR R package. Repertoire sharing was quantified using the overlap coefficient calculated on TCRB nucleotide sequences. TCRdb mirrors the immuneACCESS table, restricted to in-frame sequences. Some clones are absent from its copies; in checked studies, under half trace to an unresolved V gene, and the reason for the others is unknown. V, J and clone size are those of that table, while D and trimming were read from the DNA. The sample data list about 340,000 clones, and 6.5% to 10% of these were observed just once. Around 0.45% of the sample comes from the top ten.

Each donor gave one peripheral blood draw, averaging roughly 120 mL, which was collected into heparinised tubes. A BD FACSAria II was used to sort naive, central memory, regulatory and stem cell-like memory CD4+ T cells with a panel that included CD45RO, CCR7, CD25, CD127, CD95 and CD27. A purity above 98% was achieved for all sorted populations. PBMCs were isolated right away by Lymphoprep density gradient centrifugation and were stained directly, without culture. Samples were stained and sorted in pairs, with one healthy donor and one patient per experiment, so that batch effects were minimized. Trimming removed 0 bases from V and 5 bases from J, leaving 7 bases between the germline ends. From the cysteine through the phenylalanine, the CDR3 covers 13 amino acids. CDR3 DNA only is kept here, 39 bases in frame from base 1. CDR1 and CDR2 are drawn from the germline V gene: SGHDN, FVKESK.

Sequencing input: central memory CD4+ T cells from blood. The chain was built from TRBV14 and TRBJ1-2, with TRBD1 as a weak D call on 5 bases. This receptor was taken from a young woman in good health. The nucleotide sequence reads TGTGCCAGCAGCCAAGATCCAGGGTATGGCTACACCTTC. It is translated as CASSQDPGYGYTF.